The entry below gives a single TCR beta chain sequence along with its context. As yet, its antigen is unknown. Germline V gene sequence: CDR1 SGHTA, CDR2 FQGNSA. CDR3 length: 16 amino acids. This entry is derived from a study of CXCR3-negative and CXCR3-positive naive CD8 T cells. General study points: More hydrophobic TRB CDR3s occurred in CXCR3-positive than in CXCR3-negative naive cells.

In preparing the TRB cDNA libraries, 5' RACE with UMI labels was used. TCRdb reanalyzed the 5' RACE reads, giving one entry per CDR3 protein sequence and no DNA. Its listing shows 100,000 to 150,000 distinct CDR3 sequences. Material for sequencing was naive CXCR3+ CD8+ T cells from blood. Subset of the sample: CD45RO-CCR7+CD27+CD95- naive CD8+ T cells expressing CXCR3 (TNR3+). This sequence was found in a human donor in good health. Some clones in this sample may be carry-over from other donors' samples. This rearrangement joins TRBV7-2 to TRBJ2-3; with no DNA, the TCRdb D assignment of TRBD2 cannot be verified. The CDR3 here is CASSQPSGGPEDMQYF.